This T cell receptor beta chain was captured by sequencing in a study of regulatory T cells in long-lasting Graves disease. The table lists this clonotype with a few counts. The antigen is unknown. Overall study results and limits: Sharing of public clonotypes was greater in persistent patients (over 2,500) than in new patients (around 890). Patients with persistent Graves' had lower TCR diversity than newly diagnosed patients.

Time point in this sample: persistent/refractory GD, antithyroid drugs over 5 years with positive TRAb. With RNA extracted from PBMCs as input, the TCR library was made. The authors built TCR beta libraries using iRepertoire HTBI primers and Arm-PCR of CDR3 regions. In the original processing: Sample data revealed fewer than 70 TRBV and 11 to 15 TRBJ segments. From the multiplex PCR reads, TCRdb called clonotypes with MiXCR, one entry per CDR3 protein. None of the V and J calls come from the authors' own analysis; TCRdb made them. Counted here are some 430,000 distinct CDR3 sequences, roughly 21% occurring once; the ten biggest clones make up about 7%. The clonotype originates from a female donor with Graves disease. This specimen consisted of peripheral blood mononuclear cells (PBMCs), obtained when the disease was refractory, from a patient treated with antithyroid drugs.

CDR3 residues: CASSSTGSNEKLFF. The CDR3 nucleotides are TGTGCCAGCAGCTCGACAGGGAGTAATGAAAAACTGTTTTTT. This chain uses TRBV7-9 with TRBJ1-4; 7 bases agree with TRBD1. J lost 4 bases, V lost 4 bases, and 3 bases had no gene match. This CDR3 is built from 14 residues. CDR1 and CDR2 (germline): SEHNR, FQNEAQ (reference sequence).